The 30 T cell receptor beta chains in this list originate from one sample, sequenced in a study of cytomegalovirus exposure and HLA in healthy donors. Assay: immunoSEQ multiplex PCR; the TCRdb copy retains only in-frame clones and omits some. Of around 240,000 clones listed, nearly 90% were seen once; the top ten hold under 0.45%. Sample: PBMCs. The receptors come from a woman under 30 in good health and CMV-seronegative.

This chain links TRBV4-1 with TRBJ1-3, with no clear D. CDR3 length: 14 amino acids. Trimming shortened V by 4 bases and J by 0 bases, and 7 bases separated the two germline ends. CDR1 MGHRA and CDR2 YSYEKL come from the germline V gene. In DNA, the CDR3 is TGCGCCAGCAGCCCCCCGGTCTCTGGAAACACCATATATTTT. Amino acid sequence: CASSPPVSGNTIYF.

About this clone itself: Germline and junction disagree at one end, which may indicate a read error. This chain joins TRBV7-7 and TRBJ2-3; possibly TRBD1 for D (7 bases). CDR1 and CDR2 (germline): SSHAT, FNYEAQ (reference sequence). This CDR3 has 14 amino acids. CDR3 DNA sequence: TGTGCTAGCAGCGCGGGACAGACAACAGATACGCAGTATTTT. Residues: CASSAGQTTDTQYF.

This clone has a single count. The chain has TRBV19 and TRBJ2-1, with 8 bases lining up with TRBD1. CDR1 and CDR2 from the germline V gene are LNHDA and SQIVND (reference sequence). V gave up 6 bases and J gave up 2 bases; unmatched junction bases: 9. The CDR3 is 16 amino acids. Written as DNA, the CDR3 is TGTGCCAGTAGAAGGAGCCCGGGACAGGCCTACAATGAGCAGTTCTTC. Its protein is CASRRSPGQAYNEQFF.

The rearrangement uses TRBV4-1 and TRBJ1-3; 8 bases align to TRBD1. V lost 0 bases, J lost 4 bases, and 14 bases stayed unmatched. Germline V gene sequence: CDR1 MGHRA, CDR2 YSYEKL. CDR3 size: 19 residues. CDR3 nucleotides: TGCGCCAGCAGCCAAGATAGGGAGCAGGGACAGGAGGAAGGAAACACCATATATTTT. Translation: CASSQDREQGQEEGNTIYF.

The genes are TRBV4-3 and TRBJ1-1; D possibly corresponds to TRBD1 (6 bases). V lost 2 bases and J 1 base, leaving 17 bases between the germline ends. The CDR3 is made up of 17 amino acids. CDR1 is LGHNA, CDR2 YSLEER, per germline. This CDR3 reads CASSQNLPGTTNTEAFF. CDR3 sequence (DNA): TGCGCCAGCAGCCAAAACCTACCCGGGACAACGAACACTGAAGCTTTCTTT.

This rearrangement joins TRBV7-6 to TRBJ2-7; possibly TRBD2 for D (6 bases). The germline CDR1 and CDR2 sequences are SGHVS and FNYEAQ. This CDR3 has 16 residues. V dropped 4 bases and J dropped 0 bases, with 16 bases sitting between them. DNA of the CDR3: TGTGCCAGCAGCTCGAGGTGGAGGGGCGGCTCCTACGAGCAGTACTTC. This sequence encodes CASSSRWRGGSYEQYF.

The gene calls are TRBV10-2 and TRBJ2-1; TRBD1 matches 7 bases. J was trimmed by 2 bases and V by 0 bases; bases with no gene match: 7. The V gene's germline CDR1 is WSHSY and CDR2 SAAADI. This CDR3 contains 17 residues. The DNA of the CDR3 is TGCGCCAGCAGTGAGTCGAGGGGACAGAGTACCTACAATGAGCAGTTCTTC. This encodes CASSESRGQSTYNEQFF.

The V and J genes are TRBV10-2 and TRBJ2-1; 8 bases line up with TRBD1. The germline gives CDR1 WSHSY, CDR2 SAAADI. The V and J ends lost 8 bases and 5 bases, in that order; junction bases with no gene match: 11. The CDR3 runs to 15 residues. The CDR3 reads CASGNGQGLDNEQFF. Here the CDR3 DNA reads TGCGCCAGCGGGAATGGACAGGGATTGGACAATGAGCAGTTCTTC.

The V gene is TRBV5-5, the J gene TRBJ1-2; D may be TRBD1 (5 bases). This CDR3 is 15 amino acids long. Trimming pared 3 bases from V and 5 bases from J, leaving 17 bases between. Germline V gives CDR1 SGHKS, CDR2 YYEKEE (reference sequence). In DNA form, the CDR3 reads TGTGCCAGCAGCTACACAGGCTCTATGCTATATGGCTACACCTTC. It yields the protein CASSYTGSMLYGYTF.

CDR3 sequence reads: CASRSRDRETDTQYF. The CDR3 nucleotides read TGTGCCAGCAGGTCTAGGGACAGGGAGACAGATACGCAGTATTTT. The chain carries TRBV28 and TRBJ2-3; 9 positions match TRBD1. The CDR3 covers 15 residues. V shed 6 bases and J 3 bases; nucleotides not matched to a gene: 7. Germline CDR1 reads MDHEN; CDR2 reads SYDVKM.

The gene calls are TRBV19 and TRBJ2-7; 7 nucleotides align to TRBD2. The germline CDR1 and CDR2 sequences are LNHDA and SQIVND (reference sequence). Trimming at V came to 3 bases and at J to 9 bases, leaving 5 bases not matched to a gene. The length of the CDR3 is 12 residues. Here the CDR3 reads CASSIMGGMQYF. The CDR3 nucleotides are TGTGCCAGTAGTATTATGGGGGGGATGCAGTACTTC. Drawing the rest from reference TRBV19 and TRBJ2-7, the complete variable domain is DGGITQSPKYLFRKEGQNVTLSCEQNLNHDAMYWYRQDPGQGLRLIYYSQIVNDFQKGDIAEGYSVSREKKESFPLTVTSAQKNPTAFYLCASSIMGGMQYFGPGTRLTVT.

V gene TRBV2 combines with J gene TRBJ1-2; D remains unclear. V shed 3 bases and J shed 1 base, with 9 bases lying between them. This CDR3 contains 14 residues. CDR1 SNHLY and CDR2 FYNNEI come from the germline V gene. Here the CDR3 reads CASSEIQINYGYTF. The CDR3 DNA sequence: TGTGCCAGCAGTGAGATACAGATTAACTATGGCTACACCTTC.

The chain links TRBV27 to TRBJ2-7, with D unclear. The V end was cut by 4 bases, the J end by 0 bases, with 7 bases between. The CDR3 runs 13 residues. CDR1 and CDR2 (germline): MNHEY, SMNVEV (reference sequence). The CDR3 protein is CASSSLDSYEQYV. CDR3 DNA: TGTGCCAGCAGTTCACTTGACTCCTACGAGCAGTACGTC.

The J gene is TRBJ1-5, the V gene TRBV5-5, with 9 bases fitting TRBD1. Germline CDR1 SGHKS, CDR2 YYEKEE (reference sequence). This CDR3 contains 14 residues. V trimming: 5 bases; J trimming: 6 bases; junction bases outside the gene matches: 6. CDR3 bases: TGTGCCAGCAGTTCCGGGACAGGGTTTCAGCCCCAGCATTTT. Its translation: CASSSGTGFQPQHF. Filled out from reference TRBV5-5 and TRBJ1-5, the complete variable domain reads DAGVTQSPTHLIKTRGQQVTLRCSPISGHKSVSWYQQVLGQGPQFIFQYYEKEERGRGNFPDRFSARQFPNYSSELNVNALLLGDSALYLCASSSGTGFQPQHFGDGTRLSIL.

This clone was counted between two and nine times. The genes are TRBV18 and TRBJ2-2; TRBD1 matches 7 bases. The CDR3 spans 14 residues. V dropped 6 bases and J dropped 6; count of bases not matched to a gene: 7. The germline V gene encodes CDR1 KGHSH and CDR2 LQKENI. The CDR3 sequence is CASSSGQVAGELFF. DNA of the CDR3: TGTGCCAGCTCGTCTGGACAGGTAGCCGGGGAGCTGTTTTTT.

This clone was detected only once. The chain is built from TRBV6-1 and TRBJ2-7; possibly TRBD1 for D (5 bases). CDR1 is MNHNS, CDR2 SASEGT, per germline. V was pared by 3 bases and J by 6 bases, with 12 bases between. The CDR3 is made up of 13 amino acids. CDR3 residues: CASSDPTVSEQYF. The CDR3 nucleotides are TGTGCCAGCAGTGACCCGACAGTTTCCGAGCAGTACTTC.

With respect to this clone: The same CDR3 also results from other DNA sequences found in this sample. The gene calls are TRBV14 and TRBJ1-1; D is perhaps TRBD1 (5 bases). Germline V gives CDR1 SGHDN, CDR2 FVKESK. This CDR3 region has 15 residues. Trimming left V 1 base short and J 4 bases short, with 13 bases between. The CDR3 DNA is TGTGCCAGCAGCCAAGCTTCAGGGCGGGGCACTGAAGCTTTCTTT. Protein product: CASSQASGRGTEAFF.

CDR3 sequence reads: CASSPPGQGYGYTF. The CDR3 coding sequence is TGTGCCAGCAGCCCACCGGGACAGGGCTATGGCTACACCTTC. The chain links TRBV11-2 to TRBJ1-2; 9 positions agree with TRBD1. CDR3 length: 14 amino acids. Germline V gene lookup returns CDR1 SGHAT and CDR2 FQNNGV. V trimming: 5 bases; J trimming: 4 bases; junction bases outside the gene matches: 5.

The chain recombines TRBV19 with TRBJ1-5; D unclear. Germline loops: CDR1 LNHDA, CDR2 SQIVND (reference sequence). V was pared by 10 bases and J by 2 bases, with 18 bases between. The CDR3 runs to 15 residues. The CDR3 spells CATSPSTVGNQPQHF. Here the CDR3 DNA reads TGTGCCACCTCCCCGTCCACAGTAGGCAATCAGCCCCAGCATTTT.

The chain has TRBV20-1 and TRBJ2-5; 7 bases fit TRBD2. The CDR3 is 11 residues long. The germline V gene has CDR1 DFQATT and CDR2 SNEGSKA (reference sequence). In DNA form, the CDR3 reads TGCAGAGCGGGACACCAAGAGACCCAGTACTTC. This translates into CRAGHQETQYF.

This sequence joins TRBV5-6 and TRBJ2-5, with D maybe TRBD1 (6 bases). CDR1 SGHDT and CDR2 YYEEEE come from the germline V gene. Trimming stripped 5 bases from V and 3 bases from J, with 11 bases between. The CDR3 consists of 13 residues. The CDR3 DNA follows: TGTGCCAGCAGACCCGACAGGAAAGAGACCCAGTACTTC. This codes for CASRPDRKETQYF. Complete variable domain (other parts from reference TRBV5-6 and TRBJ2-5): DAGVTQSPTHLIKTRGQQVTLRCSPKSGHDTVSWYQQALGQGPQFIFQYYEEEERQRGNFPDRFSGHQFPNYSSELNVNALLLGDSALYLCASRPDRKETQYFGPGTRLLVL.

The chain uses TRBV7-9 and TRBJ1-4, with 7 nucleotides matching TRBD1. CDR1 and CDR2 (germline): SEHNR, FQNEAQ (reference sequence). The V gene end was trimmed by 5 bases and the J gene end by 5 bases; junction bases not matched to a gene: 11. The CDR3 runs 16 residues. DNA of the CDR3: TGTGCCAGCAGCCCCCTACCGGGACAGTTAAATGAAAAACTGTTTTTT. The encoded protein is CASSPLPGQLNEKLFF.

This clone was counted once. The chain employs TRBV28 and TRBJ1-2; 9 positions agree with TRBD1. The CDR3 covers 15 residues. Unmatched junction bases numbered 11, after V lost 5 bases and J lost 7 bases. Germline CDR1 and CDR2: MDHEN and SYDVKM. CDR3 sequence: CASSRDRDVGGGYTF. The DNA for the CDR3 is TGTGCCAGCAGTCGGGACAGGGATGTAGGTGGTGGCTACACCTTC.

V is TRBV4-3 and J is TRBJ1-1; perhaps TRBD1 as D (5 bases). V lost 1 base, J lost 5 bases, and 11 bases lay in between. CDR1 LGHNA and CDR2 YSLEER come from the germline V gene. This CDR3 spans 14 amino acids. CDR3 DNA sequence: TGCGCCAGCAGCCAAGTGAAGGGGCAAACTGAAGCTTTCTTT. Protein sequence: CASSQVKGQTEAFF.

The chain recombines TRBV11-1 with TRBJ2-3; 8 bases fit TRBD2. This CDR3 region has 16 residues. With V trimmed by 3 bases and J by 0 bases, 5 bases remained unmatched. CDR1 and CDR2 from the germline V gene are SGHAT and FQDESV (reference sequence). CDR3 DNA: TGTGCCAGCAGCTTCGGGGGGGGGCCGAGCACAGATACGCAGTATTTT. Its protein is CASSFGGGPSTDTQYF.

The V gene is TRBV10-3, the J gene TRBJ1-1; the D gene is possibly TRBD1 (5 bases). The length of the CDR3 is 13 residues. Trimming removed 0 bases at V and 7 bases at J, with 9 bases between. Germline V lookup: CDR1 ENHRY, CDR2 SYGVKD. This CDR3 is CAISESSTVEAFF. CDR3 nucleotides: TGTGCCATCAGTGAGTCCTCGACAGTTGAAGCTTTCTTT.

The CDR3 sequence: CASRQDRGSNQPQHF. CDR3 in DNA: TGTGCCAGCAGGCAGGACAGGGGAAGCAATCAGCCCCAGCATTTT. V is TRBV6-6 and J is TRBJ1-5; 9 positions match TRBD1. With 6 bases clipped from V and 1 base from J, the junction kept 4 bases outside the gene matches. The CDR3 has 15 residues. Germline V gives CDR1 MNHNY, CDR2 SVGAGI (reference sequence).

This chain uses TRBV4-1 with TRBJ2-1, with 8 bases matching TRBD1. From germline, CDR1 is MGHRA and CDR2 YSYEKL. The junction had 6 bases not matched to a gene; V was cut back by 2 bases and J by 9 bases. The CDR3 runs 14 residues. CDR3: CASSQTTGGFEQFF. As DNA, the CDR3 is TGCGCCAGCAGCCAAACCACAGGGGGGTTTGAGCAGTTCTTC.

The chain carries TRBV7-3 and TRBJ1-1; D perhaps matches TRBD1 (5 bases). The CDR3 spans 13 residues. Germline lookup yields CDR1 SGHTA and CDR2 FQGTGA. V gave up 0 bases and J gave up 8 bases, with 10 bases separating them. CDR3 amino acids: CASSLTQGTEAFF. In DNA form, the CDR3 reads TGTGCCAGCAGCTTAACGCAGGGTACCGAAGCTTTCTTT.

V is TRBV7-6 and J is TRBJ2-1; TRBD2 aligns across 9 bases. V dropped 3 bases and J dropped 7; count of bases not matched to a gene: 4. CDR1 SGHVS and CDR2 FNYEAQ come from the germline V gene. The CDR3 sequence is 14 residues long. The CDR3 nucleotides are TGTGCCAGCAGCTTTGGCGGGGGGGCGAATGAGCAGTTCTTC. Translation: CASSFGGGANEQFF.